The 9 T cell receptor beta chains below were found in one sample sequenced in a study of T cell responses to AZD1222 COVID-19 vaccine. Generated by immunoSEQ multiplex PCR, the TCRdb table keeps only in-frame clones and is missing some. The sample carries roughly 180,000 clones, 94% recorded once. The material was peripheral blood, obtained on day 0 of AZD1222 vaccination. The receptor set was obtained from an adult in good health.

The CDR3 region has the DNA TGTGCCACCTCACTTCGAAGGAATAATCCCCAGCATTTT. Amino acids: CATSLRRNNPQHF. The rearrangement uses TRBV19 and TRBJ1-5; D gene unclear. Trimming took 10 bases from V and 10 from J, leaving 20 bases between them. The CDR3 contains 13 residues. Germline values: CDR1 LNHDA, CDR2 SQIVND (reference sequence). Looking up the rest from reference TRBV19 and TRBJ1-5 gives the full variable domain: DGGITQSPKYLFRKEGQNVTLSCEQNLNHDAMYWYRQDPGQGLRLIYYSQIVNDFQKGDIAEGYSVSREKKESFPLTVTSAQKNPTAFYLCATSLRRNNPQHFGDGTRLSIL.

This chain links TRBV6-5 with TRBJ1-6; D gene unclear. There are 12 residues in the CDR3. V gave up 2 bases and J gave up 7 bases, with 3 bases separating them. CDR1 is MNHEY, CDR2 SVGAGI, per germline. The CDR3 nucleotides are TGTGCCAGCAGTTACCGAAATTCACCCCTCCACTTT. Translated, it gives CASSYRNSPLHF.

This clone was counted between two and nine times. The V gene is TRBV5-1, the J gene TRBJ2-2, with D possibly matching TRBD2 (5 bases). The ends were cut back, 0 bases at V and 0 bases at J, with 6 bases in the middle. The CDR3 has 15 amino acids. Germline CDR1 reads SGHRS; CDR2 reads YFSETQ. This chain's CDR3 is CASSLERSNTGELFF. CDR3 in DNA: TGCGCCAGCAGCTTGGAGCGGTCGAACACCGGGGAGCTGTTTTTT. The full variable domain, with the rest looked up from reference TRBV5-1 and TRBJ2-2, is KAGVTQTPRYLIKTRGQQVTLSCSPISGHRSVSWYQQTPGQGLQFLFEYFSETQRNKGNFPGRFSGRQFSNSRSEMNVSTLELGDSALYLCASSLERSNTGELFFGEGSRLTVL.

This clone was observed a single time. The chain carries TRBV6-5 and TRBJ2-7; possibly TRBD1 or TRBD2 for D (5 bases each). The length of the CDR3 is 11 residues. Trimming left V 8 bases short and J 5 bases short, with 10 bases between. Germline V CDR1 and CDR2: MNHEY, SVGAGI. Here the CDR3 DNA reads TGTGCCAGCCGGGACCAGGACGAGCAGTACTTC. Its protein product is CASRDQDEQYF.

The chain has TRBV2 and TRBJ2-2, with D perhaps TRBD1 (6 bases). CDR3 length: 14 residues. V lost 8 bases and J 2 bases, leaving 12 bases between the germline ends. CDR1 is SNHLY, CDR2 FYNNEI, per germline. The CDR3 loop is CASRDRKNTGELFF. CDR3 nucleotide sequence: TGTGCCAGCCGAGACAGGAAAAACACCGGGGAGCTGTTTTTT.

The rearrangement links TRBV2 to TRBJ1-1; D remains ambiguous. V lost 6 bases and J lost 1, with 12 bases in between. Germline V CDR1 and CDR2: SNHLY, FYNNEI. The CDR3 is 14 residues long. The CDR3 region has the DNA TGTGCCAGCAGGCTGGTGTGGAGGAACACTGAAGCTTTCTTT. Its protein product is CASRLVWRNTEAFF.

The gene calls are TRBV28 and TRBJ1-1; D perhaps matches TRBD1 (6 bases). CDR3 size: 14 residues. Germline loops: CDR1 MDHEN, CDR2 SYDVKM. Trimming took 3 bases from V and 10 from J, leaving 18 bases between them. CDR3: CASSLGYGGRGAFF. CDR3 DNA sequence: TGTGCCAGCAGTTTGGGGTACGGGGGGCGCGGAGCTTTCTTT.

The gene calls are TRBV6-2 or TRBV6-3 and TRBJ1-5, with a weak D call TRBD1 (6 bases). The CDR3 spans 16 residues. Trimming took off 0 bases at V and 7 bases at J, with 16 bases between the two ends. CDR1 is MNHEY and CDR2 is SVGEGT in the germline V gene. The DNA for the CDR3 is TGTGCCAGCAGTTACTCGAACAATCTGGGGGCCCAGCCCCAGCATTTT. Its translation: CASSYSNNLGAQPQHF.

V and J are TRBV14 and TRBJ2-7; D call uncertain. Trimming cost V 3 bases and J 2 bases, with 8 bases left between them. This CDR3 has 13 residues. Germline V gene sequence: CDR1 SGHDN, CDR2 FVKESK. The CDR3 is CASSHSMAYEQYF. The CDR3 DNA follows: TGTGCCAGCAGCCATTCTATGGCCTACGAGCAGTACTTC.